Listed here are 12 T cell receptor beta chains from one sample, sequenced in a study of early stage breast cancer tumors. Method: immunoSEQ multiplex PCR; TCRdb's copy keeps in-frame clones and lacks some. The top ten clones hold under 4.5% of a sample with tens of thousands of clones, 78% of them seen once. The sample consisted of blood. The receptors stem from a person between 35 and 49 years old with breast cancer.

This chain links TRBV6-5 with TRBJ2-7, with TRBD1 matching 9 bases. The V gene's germline CDR1 is MNHEY and CDR2 SVGAGI. The CDR3 is 15 amino acids. After removal of 0 bases from V and 7 bases from J, the junction contained 7 bases not matched to a gene. CDR3 in DNA: TGTGCCAGCAGTTACTCAGCGGACAGGGGACAAGAGCAGTACTTC. Protein: CASSYSADRGQEQYF.

The V gene is TRBV19, the J gene TRBJ1-4; D remains unclear. Germline V gene data show CDR1 as LNHDA and CDR2 as SQIVND (reference sequence). Trimming left V 5 bases short and J 5 bases short, with 3 bases between. This CDR3 contains 11 residues. The CDR3 loop reads CASSANEKLFF. CDR3 nucleotide sequence: TGTGCCAGTAGTGCGAATGAAAAACTGTTTTTT. Using reference TRBV19 and TRBJ1-4 for the parts outside the CDR3, the full variable domain is DGGITQSPKYLFRKEGQNVTLSCEQNLNHDAMYWYRQDPGQGLRLIYYSQIVNDFQKGDIAEGYSVSREKKESFPLTVTSAQKNPTAFYLCASSANEKLFFGSGTQLSVL.

For the CDR3, the DNA is TGTGCCAGCAGCTTAGAACCGGGACTAGTGTACAATGAGCAGTTCTTC. It codes for CASSLEPGLVYNEQFF. The chain is built from TRBV11-2 and TRBJ2-1, with 8 bases lining up with TRBD2. Germline assignment: CDR1 SGHAT and CDR2 FQNNGV. The CDR3 is 16 residues long. Trimming cost V 0 bases and J 4 bases; bases outside gene matches: 5.

The chain joins TRBV30 to TRBJ1-2; D remains ambiguous. In germline, CDR1 is GTSNPN, CDR2 SVGIG (reference sequence). V was pared by 2 bases and J by 7 bases, with 17 bases between. This CDR3 has 14 residues. DNA for the CDR3: TGTGCCTGGAGTCTGGATTCCGCTTTCAGTGGCTACACCTTC. Amino acid sequence: CAWSLDSAFSGYTF.

The chain has TRBV29-1 and TRBJ1-1; 8 nucleotides match TRBD1. V was pared by 3 bases and J by 3 bases, with 24 bases of the junction left unmatched. The CDR3 contains 20 residues. Germline values: CDR1 SQVTM, CDR2 ANQGSEA. The CDR3, as DNA: TGCAGCGTTGAGTGCGGGTGGGGTAGAAACGACAAACAGGGGGACACTGAAGCTTTCTTT. Translated: CSVECGWGRNDKQGDTEAFF.

V is TRBV30 and J is TRBJ1-6; D perhaps matches TRBD1 (5 bases). The germline CDR1 and CDR2 sequences are GTSNPN and SVGIG (reference sequence). This CDR3 contains 12 residues. Trimming removed 6 bases at V and 9 bases at J, with 12 bases between. The CDR3 is CACPGTGSPLHF. CDR3 DNA: TGTGCCTGCCCCGGGACGGGTTCACCCCTCCACTTT.

The rearrangement links TRBV6-1 to TRBJ1-3; no firm D call. The CDR3 loop spans 15 amino acids. The germline gives CDR1 MNHNS, CDR2 SASEGT. V lost 1 base, J lost 0 bases, and 7 bases lay in between. In DNA form, the CDR3 reads TGTGCCAGCAGTGAAGGTGGCATCTCTGGAAACACCATATATTTT. As protein: CASSEGGISGNTIYF.

This clone occurred a few times. The chain carries TRBV5-4 and TRBJ1-2, with a tentative D call TRBD1 (5 bases). Germline V gene sequence: CDR1 SGHNT, CDR2 YYREEE (reference sequence). The V end lost 4 bases, the J end lost 7 bases, and 14 bases lay between the germline ends. CDR3 size: 13 residues. The CDR3 sequence is CASSLEGTSGYTF. The CDR3 DNA reads TGTGCCAGCAGCCTGGAAGGGACCTCTGGCTACACCTTC.

This rearrangement joins TRBV7-2 to TRBJ1-3; D is unclear. CDR1 is SGHTA and CDR2 is FQGNSA in the germline V gene. The length of the CDR3 is 15 residues. V was shortened by 3 bases and J by 2 bases, with 11 bases between the two germline ends. CDR3 residues: CASSFRQLTGNTIYF. The DNA for the CDR3 is TGTGCCAGCAGCTTCCGACAACTTACTGGAAACACCATATATTTT.

This chain links TRBV19 with TRBJ2-5, with D perhaps assigned TRBD1 or TRBD2 (6 bases each). V was pared by 3 bases and J by 5 bases, with 13 bases between. The CDR3 totals 14 residues. Germline CDR1 and CDR2: LNHDA and SQIVND (reference sequence). The DNA of the CDR3 is TGTGCCAGTAGTATCCGGGGGCGTGGGGAGACCCAGTACTTC. Its translation: CASSIRGRGETQYF.

V is TRBV5-1 and J is TRBJ2-7, with D uncertain. V gave up 0 bases and J gave up 3 bases, with 16 bases separating them. The CDR3 contains 16 residues. The V gene's germline CDR1 is SGHRS and CDR2 YFSETQ. The CDR3 reads CASSLGGVSNSYEQYF. The CDR3 bases are TGCGCCAGCAGCTTGGGCGGTGTTAGCAACAGCTACGAGCAGTACTTC.

This clone was counted a few times. Different DNA sequences within this sample yield the same CDR3. The chain recombines TRBV5-1 with TRBJ1-2; D possibly corresponds to TRBD1 (6 bases). The germline CDR1 and CDR2 sequences are SGHRS and YFSETQ. CDR3 size: 17 residues. The V gene lost 2 bases and the J gene lost 7 bases, with 24 bases spanning the gap. The CDR3 DNA is TGCGCCAGCAGCTTAGGGGTGGAGGGGGGCGGAATCGTTGGCTACACCTTC. It encodes CASSLGVEGGGIVGYTF.